A single sample is the source of the 30 T cell receptor beta chains below, sequenced in a study of T cell responses to AZD1222 COVID-19 vaccine. Sequencing was performed with immunoSEQ multiplex PCR; in TCRdb, only in-frame clones are kept and a portion is missing. There are about 76,000 clones in the sample; about 83% occur only once, and approximately 25% lies in the top ten. Here the sequenced sample was peripheral blood, taken 28 days after the second dose of the MenACWY control vaccine. Receptor source: an adult who received the MenACWY meningococcal vaccine as a control.

The chain recombines TRBV7-9 with TRBJ2-1, with 13 positions matching TRBD2. CDR3 length: 15 residues. V was pared by 4 bases and J by 6 bases, with 3 bases of the junction left unmatched. CDR1 SEHNR and CDR2 FQNEAQ come from the germline V gene (reference sequence). The CDR3 here is CASSSGLAGINEQFF. The CDR3, as DNA: TGTGCCAGCAGCTCGGGACTAGCGGGAATCAATGAGCAGTTCTTC. Full variable domain (remainder filled in from reference TRBV7-9 and TRBJ2-1): DTGVSQNPRHKITKRGQNVTFRCDPISEHNRLYWYRQTLGQGPEFLTYFQNEAQLEKSRLLSDRFSAERPKGSFSTLEIQRTEQGDSAMYLCASSSGLAGINEQFFGPGTRLTVL.

The chain combines TRBV5-1 with TRBJ1-4; 9 nucleotides align to TRBD1. The CDR3 runs 14 residues. V shed 6 bases and J 5 bases; nucleotides not matched to a gene: 5. Per the germline V gene, CDR1 is SGHRS and CDR2 is YFSETQ. The DNA for the CDR3 is TGCGCCAGCAAATTGACAGGGGGAAATGAAAAACTGTTTTTT. Translated, it gives CASKLTGGNEKLFF.

The J gene is TRBJ1-5, the V gene TRBV6-5, with D possibly matching TRBD1 (5 bases). Germline values: CDR1 MNHEY, CDR2 SVGAGI. The germline V and J ends were trimmed by 5 bases and 0 bases, with 11 bases remaining between them. The CDR3 runs 15 residues. The CDR3 loop reads CASSLDRNSNQPQHF. In DNA, the CDR3 is TGTGCCAGCAGTCTTGACAGAAATAGCAATCAGCCCCAGCATTTT.

The chain uses TRBV11-2 and TRBJ2-1, with D perhaps being TRBD1 or TRBD2 (5 bases each). The CDR3 sequence is 12 residues long. The V end lost 4 bases, the J end lost 7 bases, and 8 bases lay between the germline ends. Germline lookup yields CDR1 SGHAT and CDR2 FQNNGV. CDR3 in DNA: TGTGCCAGCAGCTGGGACCGGAATGAGCAGTTCTTC. Protein: CASSWDRNEQFF.

The genes are TRBV19 and TRBJ1-2, with 8 bases matching TRBD1. Germline CDR1 reads LNHDA; CDR2 reads SQIVND (reference sequence). The CDR3 runs to 14 residues. The V segment lost 2 bases and the J segment 5 bases; nucleotides outside the gene matches: 4. CDR3 nucleotides: TGTGCCAGTAGTATACAGGGGGCCGGGTATGGCTACACCTTC. Amino acids: CASSIQGAGYGYTF.

The CDR3 nucleotides are TGTGCCAGCAGCTTACTAGCGGGGTCCTACAATGAGCAGTTCTTC. Its protein product is CASSLLAGSYNEQFF. This chain links TRBV7-8 with TRBJ2-1, with 9 bases identical to TRBD2. The germline V gene encodes CDR1 SGHVS and CDR2 FQNEAQ. The CDR3 is 15 amino acids. V lost 2 bases to trimming and J lost 1 base; unmatched junction nucleotides: 0.

This clone was detected a few times. V is TRBV2 and J is TRBJ2-7; no definite D call. CDR3 length: 12 residues. The germline V and J ends were trimmed by 3 bases and 5 bases, with 8 bases remaining between them. Germline V gives CDR1 SNHLY, CDR2 FYNNEI. CDR3 sequence: CASSDPPNEQYF. The DNA of the CDR3 is TGTGCCAGCAGTGATCCCCCCAACGAGCAGTACTTC. The variable domain in full, completed from reference TRBV2 and TRBJ2-7, reads EPEVTQTPSHQVTQMGQEVILRCVPISNHLYFYWYRQILGQKVEFLVSFYNNEISEKSEIFDDQFSVERPDGSNFTLKIRSTKLEDSAMYFCASSDPPNEQYFGPGTRLTVT.

The sample holds a few counts of this clone. The rearrangement joins TRBV28 to TRBJ2-4, with 8 nucleotides matching TRBD2. Germline V gene lookup returns CDR1 MDHEN and CDR2 SYDVKM. V shed 6 bases, J shed 4 bases, and the junction held 5 bases outside the gene matches. This CDR3 contains 14 residues. CDR3 region: CASRSSGFKNIQYF. For the CDR3, the DNA is TGTGCCAGCAGATCTAGCGGGTTTAAAAACATTCAGTACTTC.

The chain joins TRBV15 to TRBJ2-7, with TRBD1 matching 7 bases. The CDR3 contains 13 residues. The trim removed 4 bases at V and 6 bases at J, leaving 6 bases unmatched. CDR1 and CDR2 from the germline V gene are LNHNV and YYDKDF (reference sequence). The CDR3: CATSNHRGGEQYF. The CDR3 nucleotides are TGTGCCACCAGCAACCACAGGGGTGGCGAGCAGTACTTC.

This chain links TRBV7-9 with TRBJ2-7; maybe TRBD2 (5 bases). Germline V gene lookup returns CDR1 SEHNR and CDR2 FQNEAQ (reference sequence). The ends were cut back, 2 bases at V and 7 bases at J, with 18 bases in the middle. The CDR3 is 15 amino acids. This CDR3 reads CASSLRTGRASEQYF. DNA of the CDR3: TGTGCCAGCAGCTTAAGGACCGGGCGGGCGTCGGAGCAGTACTTC.

This clone was counted between two and nine times. This chain links TRBV28 with TRBJ1-1, with D uncertain. The CDR3 sequence is 14 residues long. CDR1 is MDHEN, CDR2 SYDVKM, per germline. V shed 6 bases and J shed 1 base, with 12 bases lying between them. CDR3 in amino acids: CASSLRNWNTEAFF. The CDR3 bases are TGTGCCAGCAGCCTACGCAACTGGAACACTGAAGCTTTCTTT.

The chain uses TRBV5-1 and TRBJ1-3, with 7 bases aligning to TRBD1. The V gene's germline CDR1 is SGHRS and CDR2 YFSETQ. The CDR3 totals 18 residues. V dropped 0 bases and J dropped 4; count of bases not matched to a gene: 13. CDR3 protein: CASSLETGRKLRGNTIYF. In DNA form, the CDR3 reads TGCGCCAGCAGCTTGGAGACAGGGCGAAAATTAAGGGGAAACACCATATATTTT.

The chain couples TRBV19 to TRBJ1-5, with D hard to call. Trimming took 7 bases from V and 10 from J, leaving 23 bases between them. The CDR3 loop spans 15 amino acids. Germline values: CDR1 LNHDA, CDR2 SQIVND (reference sequence). CDR3 sequence: CASTGNRQTLSPQHF. The CDR3 DNA sequence: TGTGCCAGTACCGGGAACCGACAAACTCTATCACCCCAGCATTTT.

The chain combines TRBV11-1 with TRBJ1-1; a weak D match, TRBD1 (6 bases). CDR3 length: 14 amino acids. Germline V gene data show CDR1 as SGHAT and CDR2 as FQDESV (reference sequence). The ends were cut back, 6 bases at V and 0 bases at J, with 11 bases in the middle. The CDR3: CASSPDRMNTEAFF. The CDR3 DNA reads TGTGCCAGCAGTCCCGACAGGATGAACACTGAAGCTTTCTTT. Using reference TRBV11-1 and TRBJ1-1 for the parts outside the CDR3, the full variable domain is EAEVAQSPRYKITEKSQAVAFWCDPISGHATLYWYRQILGQGPELLVQFQDESVVDDSQLPKDRFSAERLKGVDSTLKIQPAELGDSAMYLCASSPDRMNTEAFFGQGTRLTVV.

The chain employs TRBV21-1 and TRBJ1-6; TRBD1, the table's D call, lacks a check against the DNA. TRBV21-1 is an annotated pseudogene. The CDR3 has 15 residues. CDR3: CASSTGDRAASPLHF. For the CDR3, the DNA is TGTGCCAGCAGCACAGGAGACAGGGCGGCCTCACCCCTCCACTTT.

This CDR3 is CASSVTSGKNEQFF. As DNA, the CDR3 is TGTGCCAGCAGCGTCACTAGCGGGAAGAATGAGCAGTTCTTC. This chain uses TRBV7-3 with TRBJ2-1; the match to TRBD2 covers 10 bases. Germline V gene lookup returns CDR1 SGHTA and CDR2 FQGTGA. Trimming at V came to 5 bases and at J to 7 bases, leaving 5 bases not matched to a gene. CDR3 length: 14 residues.

This chain links TRBV7-9 with TRBJ1-3; a possible D gene is TRBD1 (5 bases). The germline V gene encodes CDR1 SEHNR and CDR2 FQNEAQ (reference sequence). Trimming cost V 2 bases and J 0 bases, with 11 bases left between them. This CDR3 is 16 amino acids long. This CDR3 is CASSLPTGVSGNTIYF. The DNA for the CDR3 is TGTGCCAGCAGCTTACCTACAGGAGTCTCTGGAAACACCATATATTTT.

The CDR3 loop reads CASSLDGGGAGETQYF. The CDR3 DNA reads as TGTGCCAGCAGCTTAGATGGCGGGGGGGCCGGGGAGACCCAGTACTTC. The V and J genes are TRBV7-2 and TRBJ2-5; 9 bases match TRBD2. CDR3 length: 16 amino acids. The germline gives CDR1 SGHTA, CDR2 FQGNSA. After removal of 1 base from V and 5 bases from J, the junction contained 8 bases not matched to a gene.

The chain combines TRBV4-1 with TRBJ1-2, with D maybe TRBD1 (5 bases). Germline V lookup: CDR1 MGHRA, CDR2 YSYEKL. The CDR3 has 15 amino acids. V dropped 1 base and J dropped 3 bases, with 12 bases sitting between them. CDR3 in amino acids: CASSQVGRAHYGYTF. CDR3 coding DNA: TGCGCCAGCAGCCAAGTGGGCAGGGCTCACTATGGCTACACCTTC.

The chain has TRBV3-1 (or the pseudogene TRBV3-2) and TRBJ2-7, with TRBD2 matching over 7 bases. Germline V CDR1 and CDR2: LGHDT, YNNKEL (reference sequence). The CDR3 is 16 amino acids. V lost 0 bases, J lost 0 bases, and 5 bases stayed unmatched. As DNA, the CDR3 is TGTGCCAGCAGCCAAGATGTCGGGAGGTCCTCCTACGAGCAGTACTTC. Protein sequence: CASSQDVGRSSYEQYF.

The chain uses TRBV6-1 and TRBJ1-6; no clear D gene. Germline V gene data show CDR1 as MNHNS and CDR2 as SASEGT. CDR3 length: 15 amino acids. Trimming removed 0 bases from V and 6 bases from J, with 9 bases in between. DNA for the CDR3: TGTGCCAGCAGTGAAGCAGGACGGATTAATTCACCCCTCCACTTT. This gives the protein CASSEAGRINSPLHF.

The chain uses TRBV6-5 and TRBJ1-1; D is perhaps TRBD1 (5 bases). This CDR3 comprises 14 residues. V lost 6 bases and J lost 0, with 11 bases in between. Germline assignment: CDR1 MNHEY and CDR2 SVGAGI. The CDR3 is CASRNGGVNTEAFF. CDR3 coding DNA: TGTGCCAGCAGAAACGGGGGGGTGAACACTGAAGCTTTCTTT.

There are a few counts of this clone. The J gene is TRBJ2-7, the V gene TRBV27; 7 bases fit TRBD2. The CDR3 is 15 residues long. The ends lost 0 bases at V and 2 bases at J; junction bases unmatched: 4. Germline CDR1 and CDR2: MNHEY and SMNVEV (reference sequence). As DNA, the CDR3 is TGTGCCAGCAGTTTATCCTTCGGACTAGCCTACGAGCAGTACTTC. Amino acid sequence: CASSLSFGLAYEQYF.

This chain's CDR3 is CASSMRGRGMTDTQYF. CDR3 coding DNA: TGTGCCAGTAGTATGAGGGGGAGAGGGATGACAGATACGCAGTATTTT. The chain employs TRBV19 and TRBJ2-3; possibly TRBD1 for D (6 bases). The CDR3 extends over 16 amino acids. Germline lookup yields CDR1 LNHDA and CDR2 SQIVND (reference sequence). Trimming removed 3 bases at V and 3 bases at J, with 16 bases between. Complete variable domain (other parts from reference TRBV19 and TRBJ2-3): DGGITQSPKYLFRKEGQNVTLSCEQNLNHDAMYWYRQDPGQGLRLIYYSQIVNDFQKGDIAEGYSVSREKKESFPLTVTSAQKNPTAFYLCASSMRGRGMTDTQYFGPGTRLTVL.

This clone was picked up one time. The chain carries TRBV19 and TRBJ2-2, with 9 bases aligning to TRBD2. After removal of 7 bases from V and 0 bases from J, the junction contained 12 bases not matched to a gene. Germline V CDR1 and CDR2: LNHDA, SQIVND (reference sequence). The CDR3 sequence is 18 residues long. CDR3 sequence reads: CASKSGRSGGSNTGELFF. CDR3 nucleotides: TGTGCCAGTAAAAGTGGAAGAAGCGGGGGGTCGAACACCGGGGAGCTGTTTTTT. Drawing the rest from reference TRBV19 and TRBJ2-2, the complete variable domain is DGGITQSPKYLFRKEGQNVTLSCEQNLNHDAMYWYRQDPGQGLRLIYYSQIVNDFQKGDIAEGYSVSREKKESFPLTVTSAQKNPTAFYLCASKSGRSGGSNTGELFFGEGSRLTVL.

The chain employs TRBV2 and TRBJ1-5; D gene ambiguous. The CDR3 is 14 residues long. The germline CDR1 and CDR2 sequences are SNHLY and FYNNEI. The ends were cut back, 6 bases at V and 7 bases at J, with 16 bases in the middle. DNA for the CDR3: TGTGCCAGCAGGGAGGTGGCTTTAGGACAGCCCCAGCATTTT. Protein sequence: CASREVALGQPQHF.

Written as DNA, the CDR3 is TGTGCCAGCAGTTACTCGACAGGGCAAGGCTACACCTTC. Its protein is CASSYSTGQGYTF. V gene TRBV6-5 combines with J gene TRBJ1-2; TRBD1 aligns across 7 bases. The CDR3 extends over 13 amino acids. The J segment lost 8 bases and the V segment lost 0 bases, leaving 3 bases of the junction unmatched. From germline, CDR1 is MNHEY and CDR2 SVGAGI.

The count of this clone is one. The chain uses TRBV15 and TRBJ1-3; D is ambiguous. Germline CDR1 reads LNHNV; CDR2 reads YYDKDF (reference sequence). V gave up 0 bases and J gave up 2 bases, with 5 bases separating them. CDR3 length: 14 residues. DNA for the CDR3: TGTGCCACCAGCAGAGATCCTGCTGGAAACACCATATATTTT. This encodes CATSRDPAGNTIYF.

Note on this clone: No DNA is shown, since the ends of the CDR3 on it are uncertain; the CDR3 is the one TCRdb lists. The chain is built from TRBV5-4 and TRBJ1-6; the tabulated D call, TRBD1, remains unverified against the DNA. 15 amino acids form the CDR3, both terminal residues included. Per germline, CDR1 SGHNT and CDR2 YYREEE (reference sequence). This CDR3 reads CASSFGPGSNSPLHF.

This clone was detected once. This chain uses TRBV7-2 with TRBJ2-4; maybe TRBD1 (6 bases). Germline V gene data show CDR1 as SGHTA and CDR2 as FQGNSA. The CDR3 extends over 14 amino acids. V was pared by 5 bases and J by 1 base, with 9 bases between. This CDR3 reads CASSLQGAKNIQYF. The CDR3 region has the DNA TGTGCCAGCAGCCTTCAGGGGGCCAAAAACATTCAGTACTTC. Variable domain in full (rest from reference TRBV7-2 and TRBJ2-4): GAGVSQSPSNKVTEKGKDVELRCDPISGHTALYWYRQSLGQGLEFLIYFQGNSAPDKSGLPSDRFSAERTGGSVSTLTIQRTQQEDSAVYLCASSLQGAKNIQYFGAGTRLSVL.